The sequence of this T cell receptor (beta chain) was determined in a study of early T cells in non-severe SARS-CoV-2 infection. The overall study: The authors sequenced bulk RNA from unsorted whole blood, leaving chains unpaired.

Individual cDNA molecules each received unique molecular identifiers attached to them. TCRdb re-called the 5' RACE reads through MiXCR, storing one row per CDR3 protein. The data show more than 70,000 distinct CDR3 sequences, about 10% seen once. Study findings and constraints: Missing private and CD4 specificities, VDJdb matching favored anti-spike CD8 responses.

The CDR3 has 14 amino acids. Germline V gene lookup returns CDR1 SGHTA and CDR2 FQGTGA. V was pared by 5 bases and J by 4 bases, with 11 bases between. Only a few counts were recorded for this clonotype. What it recognizes is unknown. Sequences were derived from whole blood, sampled at baseline. The receptor was derived from an adult who was a healthcare worker with PCR-confirmed SARS-CoV-2 infection or an uninfected control (not recorded which). The J gene is TRBJ2-2, the V gene TRBV7-3; the D gene is possibly TRBD1 (6 bases). CDR3 in amino acids: CASSPLRGTGELFF. The DNA for the CDR3 is TGTGCCAGCAGCCCCCTCAGGGGCACCGGGGAGCTGTTTTTT.